This T cell receptor (beta chain) was recorded in a study of blood T cell repertoires in COVID-19. Whole-study context: Material from acute and convalescent COVID-19 was sourced from the United States, Italy and Spain. In each case, the material was cDNA or gDNA derived from T cells, B-cell-depleted T cells, or PBMCs.

With 8 bases clipped from V and 3 bases from J, the junction kept 13 bases outside the gene matches. The CDR3 loop spans 15 amino acids. Germline values: CDR1 MNHEY, CDR2 SVGAGI. The sample holds a few counts of this clone. Using immunoSEQ multiplex PCR, the repertoire was profiled, and TCRdb retains in-frame clones only, with some absent. Counted here are 300,000 to 450,000 clones, 70% to 85% occurring once; the ten biggest clones make up more than 0.95%. The receptor's source is a human donor with acute or convalescent COVID-19. The donor label of this sample is uncertain. Specimen: peripheral blood. The chain is built from TRBV6-5 and TRBJ2-7; 7 bases are shared with TRBD2. In nucleotides, the CDR3 is TGTGCCAGCTGGGGTACGGGACTAACCTACTACGAGCAGTACTTC. Translated: CASWGTGLTYYEQYF.